Described below is a single TCR beta chain sequence and its context. There is no known antigen for this receptor. No quality values exist for individual bases; no much larger clone is one base distant. This specimen's time point label, per the study, means: about 28 days (+/-7) after the second vaccine dose. Because spike-specific TCR depth and breadth did not differ between the two schedules, AZD1222 recipients who got a second dose at roughly 4 weeks were pooled with those who got a second dose at roughly 12 weeks. The vaccinee samples were drawn from two UK trials, COV001 and COV002, one of which was a single-blind randomized controlled phase 2/3 trial testing AZD1222 (ChAdOx1 nCoV-19) in healthy adults. For TCRbeta chain sequencing, PBMC samples from trial participants were taken at day 0 and at day 28 after the second dose. The sample is drawn from a study of T cell responses to AZD1222 COVID-19 vaccine (dated by TCRdb to 2020 to 2022). Regarding the complete study: TCR sequencing was performed for approximately 240 trial participants, of whom 200 to 210 were given two doses of AZD1222 and around 26 were given two doses of MenACWY control vaccine. Enrollment into the trials was organized by age into subgroups of 18-55, 56-69 and 70-plus years, and those subgroups contained roughly 140, 27 and 60 TCR-sequenced participants, respectively. Study-wide conclusions, independent of this receptor: Conclusions about previously exposed vaccinees are limited, since just six or seven AZD1222 recipients were seropositive for SARS-CoV-2 at baseline. Spike-specific TCR breadth and depth rose significantly after two AZD1222 doses compared with day 0 and with MenACWY recipients. Most participants were white British and females outnumbered males, and the authors suggested that clonal diversity may have been underestimated. CD4 TCRs associated with the vaccine covered the entire spike protein, and the dominant responses were in regions 160-218 and 743-854. In the small 56-69-year group, the increase in depth fell short of significance, most likely because of low power. Epitopes outside the regions mutated in the B.1.351 and B.1.1.7 variants were reportedly recognized by nearly half of the unique spike-specific TCRs. No day 14 peak-response samples were available, so repertoires were characterized only after the peak T cell response.

Per the germline V gene, MGHDK is the CDR1 and SYGVNS is the CDR2. The junction carries 7 bases between V and J, which are trimmed by 4 bases and 2 bases respectively. CDR3 length: 13 amino acids, cysteine to phenylalanine. Of the read, only the CDR3 DNA is kept; its 39 bases are in frame from base 1. The CDR3 regions of human TCRbeta chains were analyzed by immunosequencing. In the paper's pipeline: TCRs in the repertoires were compared against a reference library of SARS-CoV-2-specific TCRs that had been generated with the MIRA antigen-specificity platform. Breadth was defined as the fraction of unique TCRs that were SARS-CoV-2-associated, and depth was defined as the fraction of total T cells that were SARS-CoV-2-associated. Each spike-specific TCR was assigned to its reactive spike region and to a CD4 or CD8 class using the MIRA data. Log10-transformed breadth and depth values were compared by one-way ANOVA with Sidak's multiple comparisons tests. TCRdb provides this immuneACCESS table in a form limited to in-frame rearrangements. Some clones are lacking; in checked studies, under half of them reflect an unresolved V gene, and why the rest are absent is not known. V and J calls and clone size follow that table, whereas D and trimming were derived from the DNA. Across this sample there are nearly 90,000 clones, with 89% seen only once. The top ten constitute more than 5% of the sample.

The sequence joins TRBV25-1 to TRBJ2-3; there is no confident call for the D gene. The sequence derives from an adult who received the AZD1222 COVID-19 vaccine. The input for sequencing was peripheral blood, taken 28 days after the second AZD1222 dose. The CDR3 amino acid sequence is: CASSGTYTDTQYF. In nucleotide form, the sequence is TGTGCCAGCAGTGGAACTTACACAGATACGCAGTATTTT.